Shown below are 6 T cell receptor beta chains from a single sample sequenced in a study of blood T cell repertoires in COVID-19. Assay used: immunoSEQ multiplex PCR; TCRdb lists only in-frame clones, some missing. The table shows some 390,000 clones, with 87% occurring only once. Sequencing was done on a sample of peripheral blood. The origin of the receptors is a woman aged 60 to 75 with COVID-19, enrolled during active disease.

This clone has more than one count but fewer than ten. The chain uses TRBV29-1 and TRBJ1-4; D is ambiguous. Germline values: CDR1 SQVTM, CDR2 ANQGSEA. This CDR3 spans 14 amino acids. V was clipped by 4 bases and J by 2 bases, with 11 bases between them. In DNA form, the CDR3 reads TGCAGCGTTGCCGGCAGAGGGACTAATGAAAAACTGTTTTTT. This codes for CSVAGRGTNEKLFF.

This clone appeared a few times. The chain is built from TRBV18 and TRBJ2-7, with D possibly TRBD1 on 6 matching bases. Deletions cut 5 bases from V and 3 bases from J, with 20 bases between. CDR3 length: 16 amino acids. CDR1 is KGHSH and CDR2 is LQKENI in the germline V gene. This chain's CDR3 is CASSARGSTSSYEQYF. The CDR3 nucleotides are TGTGCCAGCTCAGCCAGGGGATCAACATCAAGCTACGAGCAGTACTTC.

This clone occurred once. This chain links TRBV7-9 with TRBJ1-6; D might be TRBD1 (6 bases). Germline V gene data show CDR1 as SEHNR and CDR2 as FQNEAQ (reference sequence). Trimming stripped 7 bases from V and 7 bases from J, with 17 bases between. The CDR3 contains 15 residues. The CDR3 here is CASNRLGGGNSPLHF. The CDR3 nucleotides read TGTGCCAGCAACCGTTTAGGGGGTGGCAATTCACCCCTCCACTTT.

The J gene is TRBJ1-2, the V gene TRBV19; weak D call: TRBD1 (5 bases). The V and J ends lost 8 bases and 3 bases respectively, with 16 bases between them. Germline V gene sequence: CDR1 LNHDA, CDR2 SQIVND (reference sequence). The CDR3 contains 14 residues. The CDR3 nucleotides are TGTGCCAGTCAATTGGGGGGACGGTACTATGGCTACACCTTC. Its translation: CASQLGGRYYGYTF.

In its sample, this clone was seen once. The CDR3 nucleotides are TGTGCCAGCAGTTTAGGCCCAGGGAGGGCCCAGCATTTT. Translated, it gives CASSLGPGRAQHF. This chain links TRBV27 with TRBJ1-5, with D possibly being TRBD1 (5 bases). Per the germline V gene, CDR1 is MNHEY and CDR2 is SMNVEV (reference sequence). CDR3 size: 13 residues. With 2 bases removed from V and 11 bases from J, the gap between germline ends came to 13 bases.

The chain combines TRBV5-1 with TRBJ1-2; D is perhaps TRBD1 (6 bases). Germline CDR1 reads SGHRS; CDR2 reads YFSETQ. V shed 4 bases and J shed 5 bases, with 15 bases lying between them. The CDR3 contains 14 residues. The CDR3 DNA sequence: TGCGCCAGCAGCCAGGATCCAGGGGCTTATGGCTACACCTTC. The encoded protein is CASSQDPGAYGYTF. Together with reference TRBV5-1 and TRBJ1-2, the CDR3 gives the full variable domain: KAGVTQTPRYLIKTRGQQVTLSCSPISGHRSVSWYQQTPGQGLQFLFEYFSETQRNKGNFPGRFSGRQFSNSRSEMNVSTLELGDSALYLCASSQDPGAYGYTFGSGTRLTVV.